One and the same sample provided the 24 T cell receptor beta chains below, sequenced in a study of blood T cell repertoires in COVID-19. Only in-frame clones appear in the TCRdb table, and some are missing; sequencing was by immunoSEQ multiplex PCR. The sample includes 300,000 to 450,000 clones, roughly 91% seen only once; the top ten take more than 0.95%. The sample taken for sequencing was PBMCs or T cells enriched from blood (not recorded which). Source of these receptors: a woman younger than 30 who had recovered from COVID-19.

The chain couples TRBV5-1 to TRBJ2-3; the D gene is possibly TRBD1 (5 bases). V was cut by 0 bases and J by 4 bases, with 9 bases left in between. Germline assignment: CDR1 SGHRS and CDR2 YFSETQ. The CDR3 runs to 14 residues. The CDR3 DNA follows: TGCGCCAGCAGCTTGGTCCAGGGCCCAGATACGCAGTATTTT. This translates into CASSLVQGPDTQYF.

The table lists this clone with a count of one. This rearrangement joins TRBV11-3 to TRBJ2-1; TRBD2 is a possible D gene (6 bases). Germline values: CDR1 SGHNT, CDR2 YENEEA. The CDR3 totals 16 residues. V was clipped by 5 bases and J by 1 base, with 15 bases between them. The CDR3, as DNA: TGTGCCAGCAGCGGAGGGACTTTTGCGTCCTACAATGAGCAGTTCTTC. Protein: CASSGGTFASYNEQFF.

CDR3 in DNA: TGTGCCAGCATTGACAGGTTAAGAAACAATGAGCAGTTCTTC. Protein: CASIDRLRNNEQFF. The chain couples TRBV27 to TRBJ2-1, with a weak D call TRBD1 (6 bases). The V and J ends lost 7 bases and 5 bases respectively, with 15 bases between them. Per the germline V gene, CDR1 is MNHEY and CDR2 is SMNVEV (reference sequence). This CDR3 is 14 amino acids long.

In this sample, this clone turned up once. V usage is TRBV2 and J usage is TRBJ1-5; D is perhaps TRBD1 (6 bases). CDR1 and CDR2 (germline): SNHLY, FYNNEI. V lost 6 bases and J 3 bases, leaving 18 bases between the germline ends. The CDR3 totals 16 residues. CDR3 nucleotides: TGTGCCAGCAGGGACCCGCTAAGGGGGAACAATCAGCCCCAGCATTTT. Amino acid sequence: CASRDPLRGNNQPQHF. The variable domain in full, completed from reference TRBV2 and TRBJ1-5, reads EPEVTQTPSHQVTQMGQEVILRCVPISNHLYFYWYRQILGQKVEFLVSFYNNEISEKSEIFDDQFSVERPDGSNFTLKIRSTKLEDSAMYFCASRDPLRGNNQPQHFGDGTRLSIL.

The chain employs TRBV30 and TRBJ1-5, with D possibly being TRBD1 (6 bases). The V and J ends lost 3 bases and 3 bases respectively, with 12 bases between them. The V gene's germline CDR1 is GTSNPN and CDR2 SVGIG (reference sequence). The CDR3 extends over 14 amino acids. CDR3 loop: CAWSSGGYNQPQHF. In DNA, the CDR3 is TGTGCCTGGAGCTCGGGGGGCTACAATCAGCCCCAGCATTTT.

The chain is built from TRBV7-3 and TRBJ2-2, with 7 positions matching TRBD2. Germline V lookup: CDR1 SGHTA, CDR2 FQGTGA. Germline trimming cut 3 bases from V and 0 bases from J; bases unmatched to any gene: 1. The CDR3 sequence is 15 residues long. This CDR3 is CASSLRGTNTGELFF. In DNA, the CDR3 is TGTGCCAGCAGCTTGCGGGGGACGAACACCGGGGAGCTGTTTTTT.

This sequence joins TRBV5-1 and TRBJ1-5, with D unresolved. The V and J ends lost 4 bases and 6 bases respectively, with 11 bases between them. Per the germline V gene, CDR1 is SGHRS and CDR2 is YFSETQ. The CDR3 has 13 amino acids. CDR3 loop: CASSPSGIQPQHF. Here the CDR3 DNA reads TGCGCCAGCAGCCCCTCAGGTATTCAGCCCCAGCATTTT.

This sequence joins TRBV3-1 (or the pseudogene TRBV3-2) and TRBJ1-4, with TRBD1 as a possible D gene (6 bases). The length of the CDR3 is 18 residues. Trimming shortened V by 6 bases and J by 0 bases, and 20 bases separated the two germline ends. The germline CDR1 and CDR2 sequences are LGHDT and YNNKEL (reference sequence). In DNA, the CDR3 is TGTGCCAGCAGTCTACACAGGGATGCGGGTGCAACTAATGAAAAACTGTTTTTT. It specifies CASSLHRDAGATNEKLFF.

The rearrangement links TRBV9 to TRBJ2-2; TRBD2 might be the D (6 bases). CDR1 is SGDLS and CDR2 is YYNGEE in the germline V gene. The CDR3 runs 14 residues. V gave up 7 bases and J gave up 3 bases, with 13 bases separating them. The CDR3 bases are TGTGCCAGCTCGCTAGCGAGTCACACCGGGGAGCTGTTTTTT. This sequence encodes CASSLASHTGELFF.

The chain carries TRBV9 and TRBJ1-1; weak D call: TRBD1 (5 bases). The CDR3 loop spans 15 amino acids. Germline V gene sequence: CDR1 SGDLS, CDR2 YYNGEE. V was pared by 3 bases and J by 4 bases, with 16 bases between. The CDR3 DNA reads TGTGCCAGCAGCGAGCGCCCGGGGGGGGGCACTGAAGCTTTCTTT. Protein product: CASSERPGGGTEAFF.

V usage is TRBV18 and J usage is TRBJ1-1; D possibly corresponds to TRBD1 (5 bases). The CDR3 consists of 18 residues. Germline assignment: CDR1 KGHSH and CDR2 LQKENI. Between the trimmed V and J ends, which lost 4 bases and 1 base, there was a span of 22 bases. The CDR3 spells CASSQADIGGVGNTEAFF. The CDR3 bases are TGTGCCAGCTCACAAGCGGACATCGGAGGGGTTGGGAACACTGAAGCTTTCTTT. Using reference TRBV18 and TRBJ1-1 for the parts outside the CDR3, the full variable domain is NAGVMQNPRHLVRRRGQEARLRCSPMKGHSHVYWYRQLPEEGLKFMVYLQKENIIDESGMPKERFSAEFPKEGPSILRIQQVVRGDSAAYFCASSQADIGGVGNTEAFFGQGTRLTVV.

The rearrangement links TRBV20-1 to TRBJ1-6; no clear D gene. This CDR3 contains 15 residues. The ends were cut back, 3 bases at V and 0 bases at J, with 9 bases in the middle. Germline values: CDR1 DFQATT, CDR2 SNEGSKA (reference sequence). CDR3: CSASLGSSYNSPLHF. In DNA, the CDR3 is TGCAGTGCTAGTCTTGGGAGCTCCTATAATTCACCCCTCCACTTT.

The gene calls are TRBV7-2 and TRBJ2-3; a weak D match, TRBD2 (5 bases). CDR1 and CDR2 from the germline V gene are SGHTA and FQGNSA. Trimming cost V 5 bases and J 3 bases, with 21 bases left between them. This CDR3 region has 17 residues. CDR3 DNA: TGTGCCAGCAGCACGGAGTTGGGTTACGAGGGAACAGATACGCAGTATTTT. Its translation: CASSTELGYEGTDTQYF.

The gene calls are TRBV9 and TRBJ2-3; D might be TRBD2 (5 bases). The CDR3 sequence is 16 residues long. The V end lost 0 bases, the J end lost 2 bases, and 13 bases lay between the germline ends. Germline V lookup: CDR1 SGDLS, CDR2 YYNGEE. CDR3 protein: CASSVVGMRDTDTQYF. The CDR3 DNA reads TGTGCCAGCAGCGTAGTAGGGATGAGGGACACAGATACGCAGTATTTT.

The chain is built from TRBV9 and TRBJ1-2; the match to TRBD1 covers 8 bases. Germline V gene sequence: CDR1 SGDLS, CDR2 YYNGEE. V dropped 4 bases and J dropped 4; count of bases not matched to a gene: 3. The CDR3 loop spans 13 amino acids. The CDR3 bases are TGTGCCAGCAGCCAGGACAGGGTCTATGGCTACACCTTC. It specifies CASSQDRVYGYTF.

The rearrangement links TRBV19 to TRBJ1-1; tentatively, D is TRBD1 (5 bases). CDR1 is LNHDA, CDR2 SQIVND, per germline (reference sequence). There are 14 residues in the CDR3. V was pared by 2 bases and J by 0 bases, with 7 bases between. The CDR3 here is CASSIRGLNTEAFF. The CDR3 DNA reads TGTGCCAGTAGTATAAGGGGTTTGAACACTGAAGCTTTCTTT.

The CDR3: CASSPRGGSSQETQYF. CDR3 bases: TGTGCCAGCAGCCCGCGGGGGGGCTCTTCACAAGAGACCCAGTACTTC. V is TRBV7-9 and J is TRBJ2-5; 9 bases fit TRBD2. The CDR3 is made up of 16 amino acids. CDR1 SEHNR and CDR2 FQNEAQ come from the germline V gene (reference sequence). V was pared by 5 bases and J by 2 bases, with 9 bases of the junction left unmatched.

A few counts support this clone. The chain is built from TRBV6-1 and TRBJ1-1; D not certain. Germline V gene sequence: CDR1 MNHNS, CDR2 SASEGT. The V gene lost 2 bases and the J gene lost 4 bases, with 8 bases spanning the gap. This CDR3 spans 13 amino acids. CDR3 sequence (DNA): TGTGCCAGCAGTGAAAAGAGGAGCACTGAAGCTTTCTTT. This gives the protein CASSEKRSTEAFF.

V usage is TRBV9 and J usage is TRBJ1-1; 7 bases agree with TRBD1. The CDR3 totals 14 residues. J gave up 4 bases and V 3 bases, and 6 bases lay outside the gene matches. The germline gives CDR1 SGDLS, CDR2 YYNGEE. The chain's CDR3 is CASSDNRGSTEAFF. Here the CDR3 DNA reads TGTGCCAGCAGCGATAACAGGGGATCCACTGAAGCTTTCTTT.

CDR3 sequence: CASSALIAGGRTGELFF. The CDR3, as DNA: TGTGCCAGCAGCGCCCTCATAGCGGGGGGGCGTACCGGGGAGCTGTTTTTT. The chain couples TRBV9 to TRBJ2-2, with 11 positions matching TRBD2. The CDR3 covers 17 residues. After removal of 3 bases from V and 5 bases from J, the junction contained 9 bases not matched to a gene. CDR1 is SGDLS and CDR2 is YYNGEE in the germline V gene.

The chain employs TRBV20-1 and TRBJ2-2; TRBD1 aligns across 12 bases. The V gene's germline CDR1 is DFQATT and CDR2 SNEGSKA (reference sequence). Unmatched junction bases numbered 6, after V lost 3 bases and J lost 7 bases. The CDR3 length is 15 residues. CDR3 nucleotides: TGCAGTGCTAGTACGGGACAGGGGGCAAGCGGGGAGCTGTTTTTT. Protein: CSASTGQGASGELFF.

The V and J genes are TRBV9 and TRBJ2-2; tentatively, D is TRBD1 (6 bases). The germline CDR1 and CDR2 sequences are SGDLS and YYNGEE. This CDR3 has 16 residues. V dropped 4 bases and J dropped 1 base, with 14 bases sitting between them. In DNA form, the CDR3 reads TGTGCCAGCAGCCTTTCCACAGGGAAGAACACCGGGGAGCTGTTTTTT. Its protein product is CASSLSTGKNTGELFF.

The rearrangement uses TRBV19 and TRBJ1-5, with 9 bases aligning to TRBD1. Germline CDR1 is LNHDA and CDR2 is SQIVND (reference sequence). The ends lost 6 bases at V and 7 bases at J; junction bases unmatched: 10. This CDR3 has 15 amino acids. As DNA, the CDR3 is TGTGCCAGTAGCGGGACAGGGAGTGTAGGACAGCCCCAGCATTTT. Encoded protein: CASSGTGSVGQPQHF.

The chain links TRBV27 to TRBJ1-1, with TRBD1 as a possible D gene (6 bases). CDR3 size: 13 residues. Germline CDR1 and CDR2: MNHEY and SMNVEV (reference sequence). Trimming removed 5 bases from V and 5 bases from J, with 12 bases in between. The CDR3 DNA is TGTGCCAGCAGTCAGGGGTCGGTAACTGAAGCTTTCTTT. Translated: CASSQGSVTEAFF.